This T cell receptor (beta chain) was documented in a study of cytomegalovirus exposure and HLA in healthy donors. Regarding the study as a whole: A later analysis linked a missense variant in DCLRE1C to the trimming of TCR beta V and J genes. Among TCR sequences, most were rare, though some public TCRs appeared in many donors. The records held CMV serostatus as the only immune exposure information.

The PCR had 60 Vbeta and 13 Jbeta primers. Only in-frame clones appear in the TCRdb table, and some are missing; sequencing was by immunoSEQ multiplex PCR. The sample holds some 130,000 clones, roughly 80% seen once. A remark on this clone: Its specificity is not known.

This CDR3 region has 13 residues. V was cut by 5 bases and J by 1 base, with 11 bases left in between. Germline V gives CDR1 GTSNPN, CDR2 SVGIG (reference sequence). The sample comprised PBMCs. The chain links TRBV30 to TRBJ1-1; a possible D gene is TRBD1 (5 bases). The clonotype comes from a man aged 25 to 45 in good health and CMV-seronegative. CDR3 amino acids: CAWCGHSNTEAFF. CDR3 sequence (DNA): TGTGCCTGGTGCGGACATTCGAACACTGAAGCTTTCTTT.